The clone carrying this TCR beta chain was found once. This entry is derived from a study of CD8 T cells in Susac syndrome. The V segment lost 1 base and the J segment 1 base; nucleotides outside the gene matches: 13. The CDR3 is 19 amino acids. CDR1 MGHRA and CDR2 YSYEKL come from the germline V gene. RNA amounts of 0.5 to 1 ug underwent reverse transcription with random hexamers. Across 54 Vbeta and 13 Jbeta, immunoSEQ multiplex PCR amplified TCR beta CDR3. In TCRdb, the immunoSEQ multiplex PCR reads were re-called with MiXCR into one record per CDR3 protein. The repertoire holds approximately 280,000 distinct CDR3 sequences, with about 85% as singletons.

Sample: CD8+ T cells from PBMCs. This receptor was identified in a human donor with multiple sclerosis. V gene TRBV4-1 combines with J gene TRBJ2-1, with 7 positions matching TRBD2. The CDR3 nucleotides read TGCGCCAGCAGCCAAGTTTCGGTAGCGGGCCGACCTTCCTACAATGAGCAGTTCTTC. Amino acids: CASSQVSVAGRPSYNEQFF.